This is a list of T cell receptor beta chains from one sample in a study of post-analysis software for immune sequencing data. TCRdb used MiXCR to reprocess the PCR reads, holding one entry per CDR3 protein. The sample records approximately 730,000 distinct CDR3 sequences, 25% to 30% being singletons. The material sequenced was blood. All receptors derive from a girl between 5 and 17 years old with multiple sclerosis. The CDR3 runs from the conserved cysteine through the conserved F or W. Each record gives: CDR3 length, J gene, V gene, CDR3 protein.

len: 16
j_gene: TRBJ2-6
v_gene: TRBV20-1
CDR3aa: CSAPGQGLTGANVLTF

len: 14
j_gene: TRBJ1-6
v_gene: TRBV12-3/TRBV12-4
CDR3aa: CASSFRDFNSSLHF

len: 14
j_gene: TRBJ2-7
v_gene: TRBV6-2/TRBV6-3
CDR3aa: CASSWGGSKYEQYF

len: 14
j_gene: TRBJ1-4
v_gene: TRBV3-1
CDR3aa: CASSQVRTAEKLFF

len: 14
j_gene: TRBJ2-1
v_gene: TRBV7-2
CDR3aa: CASSLEGLDNEQFF

len: 16
j_gene: TRBJ2-3
v_gene: TRBV24-1
CDR3aa: CATSGELAGGMDTQYF

len: 14
j_gene: TRBJ2-7
v_gene: TRBV28
CDR3aa: CASSLQGLSYEQYF

len: 14
j_gene: TRBJ1-1
v_gene: TRBV29-1
CDR3aa: CSVARTGGHTEAFF

len: 14
j_gene: TRBJ2-1
v_gene: TRBV7-2
CDR3aa: CASSSGLAANEQFF

len: 14
j_gene: TRBJ2-1
v_gene: TRBV6-2/TRBV6-3
CDR3aa: CASSYMEDYNEQFF

len: 15
j_gene: TRBJ1-1
v_gene: TRBV9
CDR3aa: CASSVDLQGFTEAFF

len: 12
j_gene: TRBJ1-1
v_gene: TRBV20-1
CDR3aa: CSAPMSLPEAFF

len: 17
j_gene: -
v_gene: TRBV3-1
CDR3aa: CASSQGWTSGRVETQYF

len: 16
j_gene: TRBJ1-1
v_gene: TRBV7-9
CDR3aa: CASSFSQGLVLVEAFF

len: 14
j_gene: TRBJ2-1
v_gene: TRBV6-6
CDR3aa: CASRTSDRYDEQFF

len: 11
j_gene: TRBJ2-1
v_gene: TRBV6-5
CDR3aa: CASSRLGEQFF

len: 18
j_gene: TRBJ2-3
v_gene: TRBV25-1
CDR3aa: CASSEYFIGLAATDTQYF

len: 15
j_gene: TRBJ2-7
v_gene: TRBV29-1
CDR3aa: CSVAGLAGASYEQYF

len: 14
j_gene: TRBJ1-1
v_gene: TRBV6-5
CDR3aa: CASSYAQFNTEAFF

len: 15
j_gene: TRBJ1-5
v_gene: TRBV20-1
CDR3aa: CSATGGGRSNQPQHF

len: 17
j_gene: TRBJ2-3
v_gene: TRBV9
CDR3aa: CASSTRLAGGLTDTQYF

len: 16
j_gene: TRBJ1-5
v_gene: TRBV4-1
CDR3aa: CASSQVRSGGNQPQHF

len: 18
j_gene: TRBJ2-5
v_gene: TRBV5-1
CDR3aa: CASSSPGLAGGVQETQYF

len: 14
j_gene: TRBJ2-4
v_gene: TRBV15
CDR3aa: CATSRDRGVGIQYF